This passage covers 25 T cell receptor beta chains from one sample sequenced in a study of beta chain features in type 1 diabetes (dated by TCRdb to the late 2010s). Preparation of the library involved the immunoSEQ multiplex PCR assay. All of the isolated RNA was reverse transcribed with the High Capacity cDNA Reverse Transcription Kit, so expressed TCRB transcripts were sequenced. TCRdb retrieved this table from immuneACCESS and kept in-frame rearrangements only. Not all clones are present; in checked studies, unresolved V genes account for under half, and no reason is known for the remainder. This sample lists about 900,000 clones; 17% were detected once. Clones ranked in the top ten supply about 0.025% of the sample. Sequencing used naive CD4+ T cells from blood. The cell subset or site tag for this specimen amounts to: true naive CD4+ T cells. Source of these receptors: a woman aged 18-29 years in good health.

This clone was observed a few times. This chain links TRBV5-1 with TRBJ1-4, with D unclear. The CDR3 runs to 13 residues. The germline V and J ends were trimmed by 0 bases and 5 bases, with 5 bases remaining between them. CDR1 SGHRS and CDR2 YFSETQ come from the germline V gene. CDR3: CASSLEGNEKLFF. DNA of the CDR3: TGCGCCAGCAGCTTGGAGGGCAATGAAAAACTGTTTTTT.

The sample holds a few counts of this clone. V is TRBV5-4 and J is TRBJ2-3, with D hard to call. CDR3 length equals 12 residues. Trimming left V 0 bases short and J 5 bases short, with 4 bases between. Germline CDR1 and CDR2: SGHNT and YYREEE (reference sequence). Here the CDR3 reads CASSLAGDTQYF. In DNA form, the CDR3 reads TGTGCCAGCAGCTTGGCCGGAGATACGCAGTATTTT.

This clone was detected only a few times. CDR3 loop: CASSRLAGTIDTQYF. CDR3 DNA sequence: TGCGCCAGCAGCCGACTAGCGGGAACGATAGATACGCAGTATTTT. The rearrangement uses TRBV5-1 and TRBJ2-3; 11 nucleotides line up with TRBD2. Germline trimming cut 4 bases from V and 5 bases from J; bases unmatched to any gene: 6. Germline CDR1 and CDR2: SGHRS and YFSETQ. This CDR3 has 15 amino acids.

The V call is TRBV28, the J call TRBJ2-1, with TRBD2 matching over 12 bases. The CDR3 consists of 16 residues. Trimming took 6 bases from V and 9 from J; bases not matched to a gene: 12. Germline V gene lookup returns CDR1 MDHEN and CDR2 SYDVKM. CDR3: CASSLPSSGRAGEQFF. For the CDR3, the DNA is TGTGCCAGCAGCTTACCGTCTAGCGGGAGGGCTGGTGAGCAGTTCTTC.

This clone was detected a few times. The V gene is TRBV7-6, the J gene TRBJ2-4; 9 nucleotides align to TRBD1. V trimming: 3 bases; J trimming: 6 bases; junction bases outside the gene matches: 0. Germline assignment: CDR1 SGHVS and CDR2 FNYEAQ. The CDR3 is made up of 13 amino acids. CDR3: CASSLGQGNIQYF. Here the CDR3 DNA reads TGTGCCAGCAGCTTGGGACAGGGAAACATTCAGTACTTC.

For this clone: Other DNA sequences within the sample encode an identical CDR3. CDR3 region: CASSLAVQETQYF. The CDR3 bases are TGTGCCAGCAGCTTAGCGGTACAAGAGACCCAGTACTTC. This chain connects TRBV7-2 to TRBJ2-5; D unclear. V was cut by 0 bases and J by 2 bases, with 4 bases left in between. This CDR3 spans 13 amino acids. Germline-derived CDR1 and CDR2 are SGHTA and FQGNSA.

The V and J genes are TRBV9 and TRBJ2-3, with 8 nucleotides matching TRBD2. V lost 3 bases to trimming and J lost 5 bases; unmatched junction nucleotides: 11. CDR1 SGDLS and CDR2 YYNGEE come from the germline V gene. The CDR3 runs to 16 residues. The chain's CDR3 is CASSAIPAGVIDTQYF. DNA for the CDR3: TGTGCCAGCAGCGCCATTCCAGCGGGAGTTATAGATACGCAGTATTTT.

CDR3 in DNA: TGTGCCAGTACCCGGGGCGCAGGTACTGGGGCCAACGTCCTGACTTTC. This sequence encodes CASTRGAGTGANVLTF. The chain links TRBV19 to TRBJ2-6; D may be TRBD1 or TRBD2 (5 bases each). CDR1 is LNHDA and CDR2 is SQIVND in the germline V gene (reference sequence). Deletions cut 7 bases from V and 2 bases from J, with 15 bases between. The CDR3 loop spans 16 amino acids.

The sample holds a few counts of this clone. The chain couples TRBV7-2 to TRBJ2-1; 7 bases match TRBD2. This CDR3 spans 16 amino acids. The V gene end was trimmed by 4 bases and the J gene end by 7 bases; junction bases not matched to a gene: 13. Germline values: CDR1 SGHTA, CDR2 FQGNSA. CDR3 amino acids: CASSWAGTTPRNEQFF. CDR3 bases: TGTGCCAGCAGCTGGGCCGGGACTACCCCTCGGAATGAGCAGTTCTTC.

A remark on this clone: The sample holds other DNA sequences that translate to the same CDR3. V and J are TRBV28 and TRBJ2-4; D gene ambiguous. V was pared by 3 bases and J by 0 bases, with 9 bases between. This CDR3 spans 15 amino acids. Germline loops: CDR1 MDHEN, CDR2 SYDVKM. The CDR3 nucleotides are TGTGCCAGCAGTTTGGGCACCCTAGCCAAAAACATTCAGTACTTC. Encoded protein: CASSLGTLAKNIQYF. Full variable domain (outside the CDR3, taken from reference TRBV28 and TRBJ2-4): DVKVTQSSRYLVKRTGEKVFLECVQDMDHENMFWYRQDPGLGLRLIYFSYDVKMKEKGDIPEGYSVSREKKERFSLILESASTNQTSMYLCASSLGTLAKNIQYFGAGTRLSVL.

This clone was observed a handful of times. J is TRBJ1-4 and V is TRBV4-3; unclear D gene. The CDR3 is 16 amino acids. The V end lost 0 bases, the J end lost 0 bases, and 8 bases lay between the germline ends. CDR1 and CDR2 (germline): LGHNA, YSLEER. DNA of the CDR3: TGCGCCAGCAGCCAAGACTTAGGTGCAACTAATGAAAAACTGTTTTTT. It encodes CASSQDLGATNEKLFF.

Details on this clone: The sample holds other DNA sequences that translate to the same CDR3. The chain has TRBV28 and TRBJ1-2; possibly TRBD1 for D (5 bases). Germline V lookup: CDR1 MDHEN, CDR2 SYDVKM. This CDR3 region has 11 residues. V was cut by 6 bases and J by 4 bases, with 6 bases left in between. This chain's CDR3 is CASRQGYGYTF. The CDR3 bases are TGTGCCAGCAGGCAGGGCTATGGCTACACCTTC.

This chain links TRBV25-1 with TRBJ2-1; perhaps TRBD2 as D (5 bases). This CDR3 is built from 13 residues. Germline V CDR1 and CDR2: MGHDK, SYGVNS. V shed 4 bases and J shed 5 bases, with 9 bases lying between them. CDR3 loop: CASSVGGNNEQFF. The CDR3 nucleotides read TGTGCCAGCAGTGTAGGAGGTAACAATGAGCAGTTCTTC.

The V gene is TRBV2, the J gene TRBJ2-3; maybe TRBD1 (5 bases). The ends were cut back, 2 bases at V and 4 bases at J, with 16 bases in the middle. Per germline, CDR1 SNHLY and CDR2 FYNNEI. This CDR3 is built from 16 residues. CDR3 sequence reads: CASSELDTQFADTQYF. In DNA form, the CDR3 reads TGTGCCAGCAGTGAACTGGACACCCAGTTCGCAGATACGCAGTATTTT. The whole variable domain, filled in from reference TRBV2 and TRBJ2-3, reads EPEVTQTPSHQVTQMGQEVILRCVPISNHLYFYWYRQILGQKVEFLVSFYNNEISEKSEIFDDQFSVERPDGSNFTLKIRSTKLEDSAMYFCASSELDTQFADTQYFGPGTRLTVL.

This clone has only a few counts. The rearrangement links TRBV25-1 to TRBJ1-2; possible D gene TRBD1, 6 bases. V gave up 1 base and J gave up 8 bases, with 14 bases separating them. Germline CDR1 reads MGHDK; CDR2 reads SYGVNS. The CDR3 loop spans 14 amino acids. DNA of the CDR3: TGTGCCAGCAGTGAATCCGGACAGACGGGAGGCTACACCTTC. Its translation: CASSESGQTGGYTF.

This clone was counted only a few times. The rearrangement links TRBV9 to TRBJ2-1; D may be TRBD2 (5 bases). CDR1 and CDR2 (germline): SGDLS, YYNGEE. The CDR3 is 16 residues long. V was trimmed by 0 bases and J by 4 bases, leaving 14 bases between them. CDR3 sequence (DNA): TGTGCCAGCAGCGTAGATTCCGGGAATCATTACAATGAGCAGTTCTTC. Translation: CASSVDSGNHYNEQFF.

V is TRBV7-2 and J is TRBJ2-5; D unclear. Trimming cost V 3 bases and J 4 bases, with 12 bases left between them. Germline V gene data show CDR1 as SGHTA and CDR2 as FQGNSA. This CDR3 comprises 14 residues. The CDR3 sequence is CASSFSNRIETQYF. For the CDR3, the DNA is TGTGCCAGCAGCTTCAGTAACCGAATAGAGACCCAGTACTTC.

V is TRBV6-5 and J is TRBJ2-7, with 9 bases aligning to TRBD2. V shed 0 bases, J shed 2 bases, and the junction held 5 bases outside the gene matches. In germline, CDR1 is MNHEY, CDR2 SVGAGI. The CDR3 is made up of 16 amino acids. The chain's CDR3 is CASSYSAGGYPYEQYF. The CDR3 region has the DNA TGTGCCAGCAGTTACTCTGCGGGAGGGTACCCCTACGAGCAGTACTTC.

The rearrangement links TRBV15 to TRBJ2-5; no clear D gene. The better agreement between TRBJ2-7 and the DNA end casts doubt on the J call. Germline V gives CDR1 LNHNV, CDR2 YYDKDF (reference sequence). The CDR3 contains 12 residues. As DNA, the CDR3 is TGTGCCACCAGCAGCGGAGCTTACGAGCAGTACTTC. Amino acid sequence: CATSSGAYEQYF.

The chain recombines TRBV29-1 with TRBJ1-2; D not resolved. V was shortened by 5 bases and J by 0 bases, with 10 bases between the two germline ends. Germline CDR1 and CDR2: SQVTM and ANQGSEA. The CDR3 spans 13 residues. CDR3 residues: CSVRVLTNYGYTF. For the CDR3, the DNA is TGCAGCGTTCGGGTCCTAACTAACTATGGCTACACCTTC.

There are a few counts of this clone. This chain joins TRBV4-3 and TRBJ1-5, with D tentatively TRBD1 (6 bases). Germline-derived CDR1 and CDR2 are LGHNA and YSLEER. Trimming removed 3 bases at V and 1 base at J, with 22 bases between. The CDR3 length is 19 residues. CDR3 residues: CASSQSPYTGPLSNQPQHF. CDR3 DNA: TGCGCCAGCAGCCAGAGCCCCTACACAGGGCCTTTAAGCAATCAGCCCCAGCATTTT.

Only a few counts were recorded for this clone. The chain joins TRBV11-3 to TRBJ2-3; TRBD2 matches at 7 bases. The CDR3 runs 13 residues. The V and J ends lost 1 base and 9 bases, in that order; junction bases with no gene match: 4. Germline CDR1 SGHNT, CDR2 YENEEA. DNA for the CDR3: TGTGCCAGCAGCTTAGGAACTAGCGACACGCAGTATTTT. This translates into CASSLGTSDTQYF.

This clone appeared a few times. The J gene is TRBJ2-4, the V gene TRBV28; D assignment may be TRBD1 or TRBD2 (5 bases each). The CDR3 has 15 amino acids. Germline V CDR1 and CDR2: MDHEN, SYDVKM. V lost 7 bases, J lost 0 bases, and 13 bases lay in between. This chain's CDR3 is CASTPQGVAKNIQYF. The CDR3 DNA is TGTGCCAGCACCCCCCAGGGAGTAGCCAAAAACATTCAGTACTTC.

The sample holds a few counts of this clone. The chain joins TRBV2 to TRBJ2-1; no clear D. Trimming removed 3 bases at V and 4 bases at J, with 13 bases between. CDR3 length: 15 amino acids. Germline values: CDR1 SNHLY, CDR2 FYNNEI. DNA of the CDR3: TGTGCCAGCAGTGATGGGATCAGCAATTACAATGAGCAGTTCTTC. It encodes CASSDGISNYNEQFF.

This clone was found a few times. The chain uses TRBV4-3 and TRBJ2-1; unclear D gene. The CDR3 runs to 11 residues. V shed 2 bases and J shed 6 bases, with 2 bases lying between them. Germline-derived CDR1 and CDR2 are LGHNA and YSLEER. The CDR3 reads CASSQSNEQFF. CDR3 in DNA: TGCGCCAGCAGCCAATCCAATGAGCAGTTCTTC.